The TCR beta chain under discussion was sequenced for a study of blood T cell repertoires in COVID-19. How the authors handled the data: For nucleated cells, counts were estimated from reference gene primer amplification. Produced via immunoSEQ multiplex PCR; TCRdb's table is partial and in-frame only. Clone size and the V and J calls come from that table; the DNA yielded D and trimming. The sample shows about 60,000 clones, about 88% of them seen only once. This CDR3 contains 15 residues. V dropped 5 bases and J dropped 0; count of bases not matched to a gene: 7. Germline V lookup: CDR1 SGHKS, CDR2 YYEKEE (reference sequence).

V is TRBV5-5 and J is TRBJ2-7, with 8 bases matching TRBD2. What was sequenced was peripheral blood. The TCR sequence derives from a man in his sixties or seventies with active COVID-19. Here the CDR3 reads CASSPAGDSSYEQYF. CDR3 DNA: TGTGCCAGCAGTCCAGCGGGAGACAGCTCCTACGAGCAGTACTTC.